This TCR beta chain was identified during a study of blood T cell repertoires in COVID-19. About the study: T cells, B-cell-depleted T cells, or PBMCs supplied cDNA or gDNA.

V lost 4 bases to trimming and J lost 8 bases; unmatched junction nucleotides: 7. The CDR3 spans 13 residues. Per the study methods: Amplified reference gene primers provided the basis for estimating nucleated cell counts. Clones were read by immunoSEQ multiplex PCR, and TCRdb kept only the in-frame ones, dropping some. V, J and clone size are those of that table, while D and trimming were read from the DNA. The sample lists some 26,000 clones; about four fifths were seen once. This receptor was taken from a man aged 70 or older with acute or convalescent COVID-19. V usage is TRBV12-3 or TRBV12-4 and J usage is TRBJ1-2; 7 nucleotides agree with TRBD1. The sequenced sample was peripheral blood. As DNA, the CDR3 is TGTGCCAGCAGTTCCGACAGGGTACGGGGCTACACCTTC. This encodes CASSSDRVRGYTF.